The 3 T cell receptor beta chains listed next were all sequenced from one sample in a study of CD8+ T cells in alopecia areata. Isolated RNA was reverse transcribed into cDNA used as the sequencing template. Using immunoSEQ multiplex PCR, the repertoire was profiled, and TCRdb retains in-frame clones only, with some absent. The table records roughly 200,000 clones, 53% of them present only once. Treatment indicated: oral pan-JAK inhibitor, 5-10 mg twice daily. This specimen was CD8+ T cells sorted from blood, taken at week 24, from a patient treated with tofacitinib. These receptors originate from a human donor with alopecia areata.

The chain joins TRBV5-6 to TRBJ2-7; TRBD1 or TRBD2 may be the D gene (6 bases each). Germline lookup yields CDR1 SGHDT and CDR2 YYEEEE. The CDR3 extends over 13 amino acids. Trimming took 1 base from V and 7 from J, leaving 12 bases between them. The CDR3 DNA sequence: TGTGCCAGCAGCTTGCCGGGGGCGTATGAGCAGTACTTC. Protein product: CASSLPGAYEQYF.

The chain couples TRBV7-9 to TRBJ2-2, with a weak D call TRBD1 (6 bases). The CDR3 consists of 14 residues. V shed 8 bases and J shed 2 bases, with 12 bases lying between them. Germline CDR1 is SEHNR and CDR2 is FQNEAQ (reference sequence). The CDR3 here is CASSGQPNTGELFF. The CDR3 DNA reads as TGTGCCAGCTCTGGACAGCCAAACACCGGGGAGCTGTTTTTT.

A few counts support this clone. This rearrangement joins TRBV28 to TRBJ1-1; D not resolved. The V gene's germline CDR1 is MDHEN and CDR2 SYDVKM. The CDR3 runs to 13 residues. V lost 2 bases and J lost 2, with 6 bases in between. The CDR3 bases are TGTGCCAGCAGTTTACCCACCAACACTGAAGCTTTCTTT. As protein: CASSLPTNTEAFF.